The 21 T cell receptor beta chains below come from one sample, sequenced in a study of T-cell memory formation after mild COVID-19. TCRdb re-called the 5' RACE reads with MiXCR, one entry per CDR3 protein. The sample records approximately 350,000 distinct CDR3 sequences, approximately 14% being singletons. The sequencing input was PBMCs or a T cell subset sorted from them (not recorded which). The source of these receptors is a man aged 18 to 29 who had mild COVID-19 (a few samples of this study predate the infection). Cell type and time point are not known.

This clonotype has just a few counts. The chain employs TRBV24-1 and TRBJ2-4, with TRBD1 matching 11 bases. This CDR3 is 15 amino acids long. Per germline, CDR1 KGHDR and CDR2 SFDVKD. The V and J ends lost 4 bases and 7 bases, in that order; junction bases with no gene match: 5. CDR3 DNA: TGTGCCACCAGTGACCAAGGGACAGGGGGGAACATTCAGTACTTC. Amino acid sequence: CATSDQGTGGNIQYF.

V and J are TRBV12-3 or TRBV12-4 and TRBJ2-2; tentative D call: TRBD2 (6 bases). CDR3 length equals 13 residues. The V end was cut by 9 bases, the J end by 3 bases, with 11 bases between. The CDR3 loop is CARRDLYTGELFF. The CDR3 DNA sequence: TGTGCCAGAAGGGACTTATACACCGGGGAGCTGTTTTTT.

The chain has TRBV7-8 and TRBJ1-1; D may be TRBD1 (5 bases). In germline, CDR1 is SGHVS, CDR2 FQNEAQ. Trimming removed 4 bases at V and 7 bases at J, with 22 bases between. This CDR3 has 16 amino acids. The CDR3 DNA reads TGTGCCAGCAGCTCGGGCCCGGGACGGACAAGCAGTGAAGCTTTCTTT. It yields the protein CASSSGPGRTSSEAFF.

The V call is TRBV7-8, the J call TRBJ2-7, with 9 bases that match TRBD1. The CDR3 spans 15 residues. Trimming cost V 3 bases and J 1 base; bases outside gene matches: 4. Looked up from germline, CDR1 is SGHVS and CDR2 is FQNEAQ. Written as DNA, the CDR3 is TGTGCCAGCAGCTTCGCCGGGACAGGGTCCTACGAGCAGTACGTC. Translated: CASSFAGTGSYEQYV.

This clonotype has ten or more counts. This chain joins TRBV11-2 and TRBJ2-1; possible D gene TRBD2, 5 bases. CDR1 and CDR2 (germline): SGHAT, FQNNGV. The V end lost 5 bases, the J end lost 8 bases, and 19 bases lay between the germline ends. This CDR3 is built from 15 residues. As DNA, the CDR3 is TGTGCCAGCAGCCGTAGAATACCCCCCGGGGATGAGCAGTTCTTC. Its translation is CASSRRIPPGDEQFF.

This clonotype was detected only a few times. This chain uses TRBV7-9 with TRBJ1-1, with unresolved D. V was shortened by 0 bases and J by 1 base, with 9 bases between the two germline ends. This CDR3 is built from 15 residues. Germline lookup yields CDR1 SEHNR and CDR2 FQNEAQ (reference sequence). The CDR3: CASSLAFRTNTEAFF. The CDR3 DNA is TGTGCCAGCAGCTTAGCGTTTAGGACGAACACTGAAGCTTTCTTT.

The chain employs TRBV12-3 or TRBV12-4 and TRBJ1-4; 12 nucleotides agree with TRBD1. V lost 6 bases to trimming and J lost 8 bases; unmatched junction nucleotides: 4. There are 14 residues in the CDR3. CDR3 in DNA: TGTGCCAGCAGCGAGGGACAGGGGGCGGAAAAACTGTTTTTT. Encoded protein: CASSEGQGAEKLFF.

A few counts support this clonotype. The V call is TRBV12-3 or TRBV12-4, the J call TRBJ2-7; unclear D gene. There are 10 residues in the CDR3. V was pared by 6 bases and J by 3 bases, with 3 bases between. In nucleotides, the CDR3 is TGTGCCAGCAGATTCTACGAGCAGTACGTC. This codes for CASRFYEQYV.

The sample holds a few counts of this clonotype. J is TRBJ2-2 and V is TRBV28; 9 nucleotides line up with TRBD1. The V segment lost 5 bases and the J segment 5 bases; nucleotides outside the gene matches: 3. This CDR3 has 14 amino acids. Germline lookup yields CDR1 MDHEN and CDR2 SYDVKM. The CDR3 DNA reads TGTGCCAGCAGTCGGACAGGGGAAACCGGGGAGCTGTTTTTT. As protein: CASSRTGETGELFF.

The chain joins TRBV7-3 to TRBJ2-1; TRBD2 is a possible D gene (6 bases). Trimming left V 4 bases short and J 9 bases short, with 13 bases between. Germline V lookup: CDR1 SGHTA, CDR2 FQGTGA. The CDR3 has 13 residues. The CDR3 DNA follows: TGTGCCAGCAGCTCCACGGGGGTGAGTGAGCAGTTCTTC. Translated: CASSSTGVSEQFF.

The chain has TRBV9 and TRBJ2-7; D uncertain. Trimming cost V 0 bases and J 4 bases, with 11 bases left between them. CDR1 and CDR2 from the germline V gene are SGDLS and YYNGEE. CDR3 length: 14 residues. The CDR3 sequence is CASSVVAGSYEQYF. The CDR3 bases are TGTGCCAGCAGCGTAGTGGCAGGATCATACGAGCAGTACTTC.

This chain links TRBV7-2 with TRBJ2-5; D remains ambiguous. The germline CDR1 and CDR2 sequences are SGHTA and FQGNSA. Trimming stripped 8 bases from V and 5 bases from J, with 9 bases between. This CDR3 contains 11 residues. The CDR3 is CASAVYETQYF. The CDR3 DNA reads TGTGCCAGCGCAGTGTATGAGACCCAGTACTTC.

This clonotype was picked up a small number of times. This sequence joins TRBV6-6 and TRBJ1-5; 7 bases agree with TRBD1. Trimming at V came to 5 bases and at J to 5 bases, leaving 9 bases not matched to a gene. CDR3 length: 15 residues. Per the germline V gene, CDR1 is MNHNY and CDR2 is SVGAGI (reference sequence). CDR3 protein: CASSKSGTAYQPQHF. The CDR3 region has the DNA TGTGCCAGCAGTAAATCCGGGACAGCCTATCAGCCCCAGCATTTT.

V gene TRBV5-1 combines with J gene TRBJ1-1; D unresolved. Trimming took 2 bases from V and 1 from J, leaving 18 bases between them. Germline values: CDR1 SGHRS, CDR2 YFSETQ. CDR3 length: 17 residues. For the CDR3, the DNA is TGCGCCAGCAGCTTTCGTGAAACGGAGGGAACGAACACTGAAGCTTTCTTT. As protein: CASSFRETEGTNTEAFF.

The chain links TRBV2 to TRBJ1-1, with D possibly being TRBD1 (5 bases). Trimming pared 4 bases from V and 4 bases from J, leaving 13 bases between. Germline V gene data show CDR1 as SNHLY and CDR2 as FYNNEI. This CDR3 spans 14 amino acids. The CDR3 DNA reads TGTGCCAGCAGTGTCGGGGCGCTCAGCACTGAAGCTTTCTTT. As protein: CASSVGALSTEAFF. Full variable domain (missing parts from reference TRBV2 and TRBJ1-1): EPEVTQTPSHQVTQMGQEVILRCVPISNHLYFYWYRQILGQKVEFLVSFYNNEISEKSEIFDDQFSVERPDGSNFTLKIRSTKLEDSAMYFCASSVGALSTEAFFGQGTRLTVV.

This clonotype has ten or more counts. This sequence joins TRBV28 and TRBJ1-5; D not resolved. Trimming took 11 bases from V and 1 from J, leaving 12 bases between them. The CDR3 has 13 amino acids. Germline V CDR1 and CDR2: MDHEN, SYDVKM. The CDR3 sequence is CAGYRRSNQPQHF. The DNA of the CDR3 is TGTGCCGGCTACCGGAGGAGCAATCAGCCCCAGCATTTT.

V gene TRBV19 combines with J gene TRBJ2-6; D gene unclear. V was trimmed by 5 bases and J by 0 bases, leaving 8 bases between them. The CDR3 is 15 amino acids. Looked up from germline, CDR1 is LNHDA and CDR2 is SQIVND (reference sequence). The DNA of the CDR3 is TGTGCCAGTAGTCGCCTCCTCTCTGGGGCCAACGTCCTGACTTTC. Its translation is CASSRLLSGANVLTF.

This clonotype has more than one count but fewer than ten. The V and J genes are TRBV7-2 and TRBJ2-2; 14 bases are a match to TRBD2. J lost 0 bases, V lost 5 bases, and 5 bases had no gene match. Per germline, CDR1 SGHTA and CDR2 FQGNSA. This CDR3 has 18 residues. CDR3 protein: CASSPRTSGGTNTGELFF. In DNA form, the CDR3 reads TGTGCCAGCAGCCCGCGGACTAGCGGGGGGACGAACACCGGGGAGCTGTTTTTT.

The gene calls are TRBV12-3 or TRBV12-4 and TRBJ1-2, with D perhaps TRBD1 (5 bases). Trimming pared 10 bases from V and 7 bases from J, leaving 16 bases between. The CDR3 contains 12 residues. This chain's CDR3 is CATLTRDFGYTF. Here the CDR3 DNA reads TGTGCCACCCTCACCAGGGATTTTGGCTACACCTTC.

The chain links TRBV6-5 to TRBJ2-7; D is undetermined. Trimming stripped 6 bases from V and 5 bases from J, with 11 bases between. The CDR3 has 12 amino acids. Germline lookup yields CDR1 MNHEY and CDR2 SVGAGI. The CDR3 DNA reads TGTGCCAGCAGGTCGATGGCTGACGAGCAGTACGTC. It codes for CASRSMADEQYV.

CDR3 protein: CASSLGQTNPYEQYF. In DNA form, the CDR3 reads TGTGCCAGCAGCCTGGGACAGACTAACCCCTACGAGCAGTACTTC. This chain connects TRBV6-5 to TRBJ2-7; 7 positions agree with TRBD1. From germline, CDR1 is MNHEY and CDR2 SVGAGI. The CDR3 is 15 residues long. After removal of 6 bases from V and 2 bases from J, the junction contained 10 bases not matched to a gene.